Sequencing of this T cell receptor (beta chain) was carried out in a study of OX40 agonist ivuxolimab in advanced cancers. This table comes from immunoSEQ multiplex PCR, and its TCRdb copy is limited to in-frame clones, with some not included. This table holds roughly 16,000 clones, 77% found once. This CDR3 spans 13 amino acids. V was pared by 4 bases and J by 6 bases, with 12 bases between. CDR1 and CDR2 (germline): MNHNY, SVGAGI (reference sequence). In this sample, this clone is medium-sized (0.01 to 0.1%). The specimen comprised CD4+ or CD8+ T cells sorted from blood, sampled in a trial of the OX40 agonist ivuxolimab. The chain carries TRBV6-6 and TRBJ1-2; D remains unclear. This TCR came from an adult with an advanced solid tumor such as melanoma, head and neck, liver or kidney cancer. CDR3 loop: CASSFPVADGYTF. CDR3 DNA: TGTGCCAGCAGTTTCCCCGTGGCCGATGGCTACACCTTC.